This TCR beta chain derives from a study of monozygotic twins with inflammatory bowel disease. Study results and caveats: Support was lacking for any single strong IBD-associated signal or clonotype. Among T cells, the various subtypes were not distinguishable.

The CDR3 totals 16 residues. Germline-derived CDR1 and CDR2 are MNHEY and SMNVEV (reference sequence). As to this clonotype: Its antigen is currently unknown.

Blood (2.5 ml) was collected from every donor individually. Both the TCRalpha cDNA and the TCRbeta cDNA were taken through two nested PCRs, lasting approximately 16 and 9 cycles. TCRdb reprocessed the 5' RACE reads; each CDR3 protein has one entry and no DNA is given. Recorded for this sample: over 130,000 distinct CDR3 sequences. The clonotype was recovered from a human donor with ulcerative colitis or Crohn's disease, or a healthy co-twin of an affected twin (not recorded which). The material sequenced was blood. V and J are TRBV27 and TRBJ2-1. The CDR3 protein is CASSSRLGSSYNEQFF.